This T cell receptor beta chain stems from a study of Graves' ophthalmopathy and Graves' hyperthyroidism. Across the study: Peripheral blood was obtained at first diagnosis, ahead of any treatment.

This clonotype appeared many times. Germline loops: CDR1 SGHVS, CDR2 FQNEAQ. Unmatched junction bases numbered 4, after V lost 3 bases and J lost 3 bases. This CDR3 comprises 16 residues. The term stable hyperthyroidism indicated an absence of ophthalmopathy within 18 months of follow-up. Patients newly diagnosed with hyperthyroidism, under 2 months' duration, were aged 18 to 65, the study reports. A diagnosis was made from clinical symptoms together with serum thyroxine, TRAb, thyroid ultrasound and orbital computed tomography. As the template, RNA transcripts were used to amplify TCR beta CDR3 regions. Second-round multiplex PCR followed a first-round RT-PCR using HTBI primers. TCRdb re-called the multiplex PCR reads with MiXCR, one entry per CDR3 protein. Counted here are hundreds of thousands of distinct CDR3 sequences, 15% occurring once; the ten biggest clones make up roughly 7%.

This clonotype was obtained from a woman aged 18 to 35 with stable Graves' hyperthyroidism. The sample was peripheral blood. The chain uses TRBV7-8 and TRBJ2-2; 10 nucleotides match TRBD1. The CDR3 DNA reads TGTGCCAGCAGCTTTAGCGGGACAGGGGACACCGGGGAGCTGTTTTTT. Its translation: CASSFSGTGDTGELFF.